This TCR beta chain was sequenced during a study of cytomegalovirus exposure and HLA in healthy donors. General study points: 87-base-pair reads could not separate some V segments, including TRBV6-2 and TRBV6-3. Reports state that TCR beta sequences accurately predicted most subjects' HLA-A and HLA-B alleles. In a later analysis, CMV-associated beta chains were mostly HLA-associated, it appeared.

The primer mix had 60 Vbeta and 13 Jbeta primers. Clones were read by immunoSEQ multiplex PCR, and TCRdb kept only the in-frame ones, dropping some. The sample records under 170,000 clones, 70% to 80% being singletons. This donor had no CMV serostatus on record. Concerning this clone itself: What it binds is not known.

Trimming took 5 bases from V and 8 from J; bases not matched to a gene: 8. This CDR3 is built from 14 residues. The germline V gene encodes CDR1 SEHNR and CDR2 FQNEAQ (reference sequence). Specimen: PBMCs. This clonotype was obtained from a human donor in good health. The rearrangement uses TRBV7-9 and TRBJ2-1, with 8 nucleotides matching TRBD2. CDR3 bases: TGTGCCAGCAGCCAGAGGGGACTAGGGGATGAGCAGTTCTTC. Its translation is CASSQRGLGDEQFF.